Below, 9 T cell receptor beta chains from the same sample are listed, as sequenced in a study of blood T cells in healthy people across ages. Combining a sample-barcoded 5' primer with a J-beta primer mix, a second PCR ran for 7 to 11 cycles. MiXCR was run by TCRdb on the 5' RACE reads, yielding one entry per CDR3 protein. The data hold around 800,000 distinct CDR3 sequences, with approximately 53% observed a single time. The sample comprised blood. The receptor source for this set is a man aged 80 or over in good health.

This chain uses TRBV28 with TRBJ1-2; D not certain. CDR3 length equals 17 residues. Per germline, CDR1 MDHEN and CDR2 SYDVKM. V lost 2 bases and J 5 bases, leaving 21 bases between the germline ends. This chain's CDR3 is CASSLPGTGSRGYGYTF. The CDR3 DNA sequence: TGTGCCAGCAGTTTACCCGGTACGGGGTCGAGAGGTTATGGCTACACCTTC.

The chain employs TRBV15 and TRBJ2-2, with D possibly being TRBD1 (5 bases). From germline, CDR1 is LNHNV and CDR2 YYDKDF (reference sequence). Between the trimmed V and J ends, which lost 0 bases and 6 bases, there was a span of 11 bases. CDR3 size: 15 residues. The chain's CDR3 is CATSRERTPPGELFF. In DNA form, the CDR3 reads TGTGCCACCAGCAGAGAGAGGACACCTCCCGGGGAGCTGTTTTTT.

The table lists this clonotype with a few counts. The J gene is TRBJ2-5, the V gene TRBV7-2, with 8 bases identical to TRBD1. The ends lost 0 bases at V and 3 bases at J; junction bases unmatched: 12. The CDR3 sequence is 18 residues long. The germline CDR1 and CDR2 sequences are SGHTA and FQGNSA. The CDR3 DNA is TGTGCCAGCAGCTTAGCCCCGGACAGGGTGGGCTCGAAAGAGACCCAGTACTTC. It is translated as CASSLAPDRVGSKETQYF.

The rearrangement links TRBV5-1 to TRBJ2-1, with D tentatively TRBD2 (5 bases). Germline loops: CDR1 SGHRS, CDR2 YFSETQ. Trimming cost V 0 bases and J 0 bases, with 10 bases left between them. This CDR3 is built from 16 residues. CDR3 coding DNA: TGCGCCAGCAGCTTGGGAGGGCCCACCTCCTACAATGAGCAGTTCTTC. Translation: CASSLGGPTSYNEQFF.

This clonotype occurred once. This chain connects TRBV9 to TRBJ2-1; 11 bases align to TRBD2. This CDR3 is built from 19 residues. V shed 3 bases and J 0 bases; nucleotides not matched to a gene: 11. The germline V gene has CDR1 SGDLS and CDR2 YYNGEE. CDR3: CASSARGTSGKSSYNEQFF. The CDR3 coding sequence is TGTGCCAGCAGCGCCCGCGGGACTAGCGGAAAGAGCTCCTACAATGAGCAGTTCTTC.

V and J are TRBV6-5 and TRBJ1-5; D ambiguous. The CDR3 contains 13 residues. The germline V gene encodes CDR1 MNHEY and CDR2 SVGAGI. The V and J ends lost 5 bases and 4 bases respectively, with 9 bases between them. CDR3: CASSTRPNQPQHF. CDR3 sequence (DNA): TGTGCCAGCAGTACAAGGCCTAATCAGCCCCAGCATTTT.

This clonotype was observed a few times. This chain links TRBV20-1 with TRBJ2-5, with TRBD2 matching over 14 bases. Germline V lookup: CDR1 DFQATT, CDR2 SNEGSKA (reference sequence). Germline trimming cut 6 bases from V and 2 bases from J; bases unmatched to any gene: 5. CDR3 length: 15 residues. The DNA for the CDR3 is TGCAGTGCGGGACTAGCGGGAGTCAGACAAGAGACCCAGTACTTC. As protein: CSAGLAGVRQETQYF.

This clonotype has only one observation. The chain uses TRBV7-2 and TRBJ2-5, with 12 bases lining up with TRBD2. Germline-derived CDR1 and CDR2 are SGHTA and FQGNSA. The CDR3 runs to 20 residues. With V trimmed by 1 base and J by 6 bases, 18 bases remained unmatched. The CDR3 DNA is TGTGCCAGCAGCTTAGAGGGGATGGAGTTTTGGACTAGCGGGAAGAAGACCCAGTACTTC. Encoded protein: CASSLEGMEFWTSGKKTQYF.

CDR3 sequence reads: CASTRSLGAGANVLTF. CDR3 DNA: TGTGCCAGTACAAGATCGCTGGGAGCTGGGGCCAACGTCCTGACTTTC. The rearrangement uses TRBV19 and TRBJ2-6; maybe TRBD2 (5 bases). The germline V gene has CDR1 LNHDA and CDR2 SQIVND (reference sequence). Trimming cost V 7 bases and J 2 bases, with 15 bases left between them. The CDR3 has 16 residues.